This T cell receptor (beta chain) was obtained from a study of cytotoxic CD8 clonotypes in ibrutinib-treated CLL. Overall study: Partial response was seen in some 24 patients and complete response in 2; after median around 69 months, approximately 14 stayed remitted, 12 progressed.

This clone appeared a single time. Measured with immunoSEQ multiplex PCR; TCRdb has only the in-frame clones, and not every one. The sample records roughly 180,000 clones, about 80% being singletons. Germline V gene sequence: CDR1 MDHEN, CDR2 SYDVKM. Trimming took 5 bases from V and 4 from J, leaving 14 bases between them. This CDR3 is built from 15 residues. This rearrangement joins TRBV28 to TRBJ1-4; D may be TRBD1 (5 bases). This TCR was recovered from a human donor with chronic lymphocytic leukemia. Sequenced material: PBMCs, taken after 24 months of ibrutinib treatment. The CDR3 is CASSPLQDFNEKLFF. DNA of the CDR3: TGTGCCAGCAGTCCCCTACAGGATTTTAATGAAAAACTGTTTTTT. Full variable domain (outside the CDR3, taken from reference TRBV28 and TRBJ1-4): DVKVTQSSRYLVKRTGEKVFLECVQDMDHENMFWYRQDPGLGLRLIYFSYDVKMKEKGDIPEGYSVSREKKERFSLILESASTNQTSMYLCASSPLQDFNEKLFFGSGTQLSVL.